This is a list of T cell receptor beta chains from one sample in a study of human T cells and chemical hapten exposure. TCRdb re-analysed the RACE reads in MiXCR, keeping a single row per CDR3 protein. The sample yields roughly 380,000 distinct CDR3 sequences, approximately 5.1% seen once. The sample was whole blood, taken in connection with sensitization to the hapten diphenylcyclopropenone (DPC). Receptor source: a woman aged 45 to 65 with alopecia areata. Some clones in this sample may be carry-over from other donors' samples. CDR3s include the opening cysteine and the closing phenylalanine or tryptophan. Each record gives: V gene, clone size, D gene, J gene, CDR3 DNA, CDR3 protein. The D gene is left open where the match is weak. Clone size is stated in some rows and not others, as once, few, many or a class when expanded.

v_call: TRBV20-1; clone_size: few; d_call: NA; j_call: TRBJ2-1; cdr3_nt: TGCAGTGCTAGGTGGTCGGGCGAGCAGTTCTTC; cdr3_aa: CSARWSGEQFF
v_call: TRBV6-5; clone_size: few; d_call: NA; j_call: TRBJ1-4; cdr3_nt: TGTGCCAGCAGTTACAATGACGTAGGGGAAAAACTGTTTTTT; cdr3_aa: CASSYNDVGEKLFF
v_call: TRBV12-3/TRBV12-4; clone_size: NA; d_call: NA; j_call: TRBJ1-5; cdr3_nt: TGTGCCAGCAGTTTGATAGGGGTTAATCAGCCCCAGCATTTT; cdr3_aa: CASSLIGVNQPQHF
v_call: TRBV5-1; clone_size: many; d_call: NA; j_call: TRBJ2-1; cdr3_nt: TGCGCCAGCAGCTTGGGGCGGACTACCCTGGAGAATGAGCAGTTCTTC; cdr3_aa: CASSLGRTTLENEQFF
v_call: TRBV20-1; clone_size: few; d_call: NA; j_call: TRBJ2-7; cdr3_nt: TGCAGTGCCTTATACAACTCCTACGAGCAGTACTTC; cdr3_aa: CSALYNSYEQYF
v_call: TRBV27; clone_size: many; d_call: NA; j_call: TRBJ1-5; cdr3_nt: TGTGCCAGCAGTTTAAATCAGGGCTATCAGCCCCAGCATTTT; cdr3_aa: CASSLNQGYQPQHF
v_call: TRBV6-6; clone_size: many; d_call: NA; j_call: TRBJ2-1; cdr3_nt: TGTGCCAGCAGTCAGCTGACAGGGAGGGATGCCAGTGAGCAGTTCTTC; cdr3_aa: CASSQLTGRDASEQFF
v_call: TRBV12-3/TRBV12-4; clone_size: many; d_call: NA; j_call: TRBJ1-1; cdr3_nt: TGTGCCAGCAGTTTAAGGGACGCGACTGAAGCTTTCTTT; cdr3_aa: CASSLRDATEAFF
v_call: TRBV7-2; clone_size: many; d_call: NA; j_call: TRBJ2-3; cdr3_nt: TGTGCCAGCAGCGGGGCCGATACGCAGTATTTT; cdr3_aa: CASSGADTQYF
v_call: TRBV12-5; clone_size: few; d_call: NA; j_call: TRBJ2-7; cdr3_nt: TGTGCTAGTGGAGCCTGGGCCTACGAGCAGTACTTC; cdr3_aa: CASGAWAYEQYF
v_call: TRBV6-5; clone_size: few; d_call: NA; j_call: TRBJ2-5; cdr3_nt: TGTGCCAGCAGTTACGGGACGGGCGGAGAGACCCAGTACTTC; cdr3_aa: CASSYGTGGETQYF
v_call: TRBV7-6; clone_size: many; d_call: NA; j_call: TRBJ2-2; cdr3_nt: TGTGCCAGCAGCCCTCCCAATGGGGAGCTGTTTTTT; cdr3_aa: CASSPPNGELFF
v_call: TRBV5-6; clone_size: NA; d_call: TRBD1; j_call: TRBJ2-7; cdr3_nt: TGTGCCAGCAGCTTCCGGGACAGGGTGTACGAGCAGTACTTC; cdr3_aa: CASSFRDRVYEQYF
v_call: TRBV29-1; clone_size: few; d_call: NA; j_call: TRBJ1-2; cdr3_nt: TGCAGCGTAACATTGCCTAACTATGGCTACACCTTC; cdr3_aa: CSVTLPNYGYTF
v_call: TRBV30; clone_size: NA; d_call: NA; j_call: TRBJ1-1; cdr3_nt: TGTGCCTGGAGTTTTAGAGTCGGGCGGAACACTGAAGCTTTCTTT; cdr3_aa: CAWSFRVGRNTEAFF
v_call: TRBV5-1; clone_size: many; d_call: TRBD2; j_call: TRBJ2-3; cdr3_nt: TGCGCCAGCAGCTTTAGCGGGGGATTCACAGATACGCAGTATTTT; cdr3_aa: CASSFSGGFTDTQYF
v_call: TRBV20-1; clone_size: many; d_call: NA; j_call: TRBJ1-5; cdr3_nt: TGCAGTGCTAGGGAGGCTAATCAGCCCCAGCATTTT; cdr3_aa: CSAREANQPQHF
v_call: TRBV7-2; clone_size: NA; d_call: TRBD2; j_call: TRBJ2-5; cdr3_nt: TGTGCCAGCAGCTTAGCGAGGCGGGAGGGCCTCGGGCGCCACCTCCAAGAGACCCAGTACTTC; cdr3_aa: CASSLARREGLGRHLQETQYF
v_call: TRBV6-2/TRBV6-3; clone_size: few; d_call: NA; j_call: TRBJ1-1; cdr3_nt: TGTGCCAGCAGTTACTCGACGGCAATCATGAACACTGAAGCTTTCTTT; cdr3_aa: CASSYSTAIMNTEAFF
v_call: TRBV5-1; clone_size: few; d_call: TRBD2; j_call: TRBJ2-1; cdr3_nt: TGCGCCAGCAGCTCCCCGGGACTAACTACGAATGAGCAGTTCTTC; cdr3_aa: CASSSPGLTTNEQFF
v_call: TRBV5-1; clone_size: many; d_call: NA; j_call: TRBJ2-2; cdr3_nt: TGCGCCAGCAGCTTGGATAATCCTTCCGGGGAGCTGTTTTTT; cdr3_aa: CASSLDNPSGELFF
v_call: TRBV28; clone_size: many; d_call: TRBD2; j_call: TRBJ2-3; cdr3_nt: TGTGCCAGCAGTGGGACTAGCGGGAGCACAGATACGCAGTATTTT; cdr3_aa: CASSGTSGSTDTQYF
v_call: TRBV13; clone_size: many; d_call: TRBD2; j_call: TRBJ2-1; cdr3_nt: TGTGCCAGCAGTCCCCCGGGGACTAGCGGGAGCGATGAGCAGTTCTTC; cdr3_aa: CASSPPGTSGSDEQFF
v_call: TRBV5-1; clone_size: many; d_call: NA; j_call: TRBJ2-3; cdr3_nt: TGCGCCAGCAGCTTGACCGGGAAACAGGGCACAGATACGCAGTATTTT; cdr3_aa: CASSLTGKQGTDTQYF
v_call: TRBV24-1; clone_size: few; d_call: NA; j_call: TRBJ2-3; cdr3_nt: TGTGCCACCAGTGATTTAACCCCGGGACCAAGTATTAGCACAGATACGCAGTATTTT; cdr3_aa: CATSDLTPGPSISTDTQYF
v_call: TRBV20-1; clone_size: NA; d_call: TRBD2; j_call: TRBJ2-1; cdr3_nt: TGCAGTGCCGCGACTAGCGGACACTACAATGAGCAGTTCTTC; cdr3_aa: CSAATSGHYNEQFF
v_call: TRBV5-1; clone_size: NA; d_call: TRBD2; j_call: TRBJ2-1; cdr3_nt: TGCGCCAGCAGCTTGGCCAGCGGGGGGGCGAGGGAGCAGTTCTTC; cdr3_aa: CASSLASGGAREQFF
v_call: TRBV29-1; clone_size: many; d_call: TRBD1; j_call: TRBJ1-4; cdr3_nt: TGCAGCGTTAAACAGGGGTCTTCCACTAATGAAAAACTGTTTTTT; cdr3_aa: CSVKQGSSTNEKLFF
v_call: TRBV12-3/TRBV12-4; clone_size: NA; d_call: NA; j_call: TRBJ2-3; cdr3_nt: TGTGCCAGCAGCAGGACGGGAACTAGCACAGATACGCAGTATTTT; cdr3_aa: CASSRTGTSTDTQYF
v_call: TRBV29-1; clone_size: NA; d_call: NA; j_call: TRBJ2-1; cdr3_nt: TGCAGCGTTCCACCTGGCCATAATGAGCAGTTCTTC; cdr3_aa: CSVPPGHNEQFF
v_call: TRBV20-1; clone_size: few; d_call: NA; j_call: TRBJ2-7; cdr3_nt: TGCAGTGCTCAGGCCCCCGACTTTTCGTACGAGCAGTACTTC; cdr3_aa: CSAQAPDFSYEQYF
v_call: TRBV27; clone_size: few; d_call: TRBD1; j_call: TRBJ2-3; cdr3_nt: TGTGCCAGCCGGACAGGCGGTTCAGATACGCAGTATTTT; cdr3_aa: CASRTGGSDTQYF
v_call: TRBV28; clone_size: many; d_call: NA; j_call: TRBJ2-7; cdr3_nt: TGTGCCAGCAATTTCGGGGGACGCCTGGAAGAGCAGTACTTC; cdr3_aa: CASNFGGRLEEQYF
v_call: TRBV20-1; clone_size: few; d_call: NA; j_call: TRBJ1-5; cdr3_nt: TGCAGTGCTAGTCTGGCGGAGACGAGCCAGCCCCAGCATTTT; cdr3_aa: CSASLAETSQPQHF
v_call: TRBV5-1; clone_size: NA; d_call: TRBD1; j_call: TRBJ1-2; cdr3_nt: TGCGCCAGCAGCCTTTGGACAGGCGATGGCTACACCTTC; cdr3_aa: CASSLWTGDGYTF
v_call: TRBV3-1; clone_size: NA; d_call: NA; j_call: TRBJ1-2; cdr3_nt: TGTGCCAGCAGCCAAGATCGGCGACAGACTAACTATGGCTACACCTTC; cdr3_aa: CASSQDRRQTNYGYTF
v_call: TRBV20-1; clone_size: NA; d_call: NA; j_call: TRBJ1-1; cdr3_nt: TGCAGTGCTAGACAGCTTTTAATGAACACTGAAGCTTTCTTT; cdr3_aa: CSARQLLMNTEAFF
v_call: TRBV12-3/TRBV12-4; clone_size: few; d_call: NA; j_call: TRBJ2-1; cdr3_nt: TGTGCCAGCGGTGCGACTAGTTGGAGCTACAATGAGCAGTTCTTC; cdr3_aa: CASGATSWSYNEQFF
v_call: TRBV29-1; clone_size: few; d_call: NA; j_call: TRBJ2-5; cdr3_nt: TGCAGCGCCCTAGGAGGGGCTGGACAGACCCAGTACTTC; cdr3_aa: CSALGGAGQTQYF
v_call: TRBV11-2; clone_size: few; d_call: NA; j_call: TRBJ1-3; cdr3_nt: TGTGCCAGCAGCTTATGGGCTGGAAACACCATATATTTT; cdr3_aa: CASSLWAGNTIYF
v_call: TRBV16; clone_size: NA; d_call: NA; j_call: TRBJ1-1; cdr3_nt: TGTGCCAGCAGCCAATTGGAGCCGATGAACACTGAAGCTTTCTTT; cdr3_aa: CASSQLEPMNTEAFF
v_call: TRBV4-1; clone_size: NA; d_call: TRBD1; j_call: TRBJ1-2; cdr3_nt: TGCGCCAGCAGCCAAGTGGGGACAGGCTTCTATGGCTACACCTTC; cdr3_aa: CASSQVGTGFYGYTF
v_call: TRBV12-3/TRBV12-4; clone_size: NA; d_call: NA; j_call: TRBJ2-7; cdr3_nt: TGTGCCAGCAGAGGGGACGGCGCCTACGAGCAGTACTTC; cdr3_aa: CASRGDGAYEQYF
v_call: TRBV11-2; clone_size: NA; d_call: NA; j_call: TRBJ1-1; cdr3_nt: TGTGCCAGCAGCTTAGATCGTACTGAAGCTTTCTTT; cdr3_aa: CASSLDRTEAFF
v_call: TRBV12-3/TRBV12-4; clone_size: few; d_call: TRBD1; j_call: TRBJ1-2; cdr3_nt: TGTGCCAGCACCCCCGGGGACAGCCCTAACTATGGCTACACCTTC; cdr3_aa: CASTPGDSPNYGYTF
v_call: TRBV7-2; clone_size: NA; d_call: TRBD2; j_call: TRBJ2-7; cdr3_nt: TGTGCCAGCACCTCCCGACTAGCGGGAACCTACGAGCAGTACTTC; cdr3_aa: CASTSRLAGTYEQYF
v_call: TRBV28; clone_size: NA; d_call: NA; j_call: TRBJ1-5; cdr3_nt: TGTGCCAGCAGTTTCGGGGGCTGGACTATCCCCCAGGAGGCCCAGCATTTT; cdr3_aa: CASSFGGWTIPQEAQHF
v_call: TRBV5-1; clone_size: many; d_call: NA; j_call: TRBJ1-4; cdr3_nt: TGCGCCAGCAGCACCGGAGGAGTAGGTGAAAAACTGTTTTTT; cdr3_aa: CASSTGGVGEKLFF
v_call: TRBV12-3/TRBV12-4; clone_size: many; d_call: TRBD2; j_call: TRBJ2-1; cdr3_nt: TGTGCCAGCAGTTTTCGGGGTAGCGGGAATGAGCAGTTCTTC; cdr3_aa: CASSFRGSGNEQFF
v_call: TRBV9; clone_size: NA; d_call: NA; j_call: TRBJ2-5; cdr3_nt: TGTGCCAGCACCCCCAGCGGACTAACCCACCAAGAGACCCAGTACTTC; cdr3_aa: CASTPSGLTHQETQYF
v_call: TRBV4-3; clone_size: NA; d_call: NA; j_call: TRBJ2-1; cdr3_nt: TGCGCCAGCAGCCAAAGCCCGACGAACTACAATGAGCAGTTCTTC; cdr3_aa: CASSQSPTNYNEQFF
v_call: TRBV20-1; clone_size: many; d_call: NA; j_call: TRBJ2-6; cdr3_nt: TGCAGTGCAACAGGCCCTCGGTTGGGAGGGGCCAACGTCCTGACTTTC; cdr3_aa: CSATGPRLGGANVLTF
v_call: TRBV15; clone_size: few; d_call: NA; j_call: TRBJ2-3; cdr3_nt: TGTGCCACCAGCAGAGATCGTTTGACTGGCGGCTACACAGATACGCAGTATTTT; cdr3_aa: CATSRDRLTGGYTDTQYF
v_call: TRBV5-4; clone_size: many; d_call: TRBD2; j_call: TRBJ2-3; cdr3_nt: TGTGCCAGCAGCTCAACTAGCGGGGGGCCTCTCGCCACAGATACGCAGTATTTT; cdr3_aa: CASSSTSGGPLATDTQYF
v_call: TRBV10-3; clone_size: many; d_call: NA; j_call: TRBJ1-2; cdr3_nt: TGTGCCATCAGTAACAGGAGCGGCTATGGCTACACCTTC; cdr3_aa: CAISNRSGYGYTF
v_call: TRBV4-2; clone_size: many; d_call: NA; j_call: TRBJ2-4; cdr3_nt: TGTGCCAGCAGCCAAGGGGGCAGCAATAACATTCAGTACTTC; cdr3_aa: CASSQGGSNNIQYF
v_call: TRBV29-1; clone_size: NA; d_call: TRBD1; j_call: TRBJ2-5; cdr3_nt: TGCAGCGGGGGACAGGGGGCCAAAGAGACCCAGTACTTC; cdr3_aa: CSGGQGAKETQYF